This TCR beta chain was obtained from a study of response to subunit inactivated influenza vaccine. MiXCR, applied by TCRdb to the RT-PCR reads, yields one record per CDR3 protein. Seen here are about 570,000 distinct CDR3 sequences, 11% observed once, and the top ten hold approximately 9.9%. This CDR3 contains 15 residues. Trimming left V 1 base short and J 3 bases short, with 9 bases between. The germline CDR1 and CDR2 sequences are SGHAT and FQNNGV. This clonotype was seen a few times. The same data also contributed to another study, on T cells expressing NK-cell markers. That report adds: What made the TCR beta cDNA was 5'RACE template switching with UMIs. Sorted CD3+CD56+NKG2C+, CD3+CD56+NKG2C- and CD3+CD56-NKG2C+ T-cell subsets were beta-chain profiled. The study found dominant NKG2C+ clonotypes at roughly 1.0-7.5% of CD8+ T cells in roughly six donors. Clarity on HCMV specificity was lacking for the expanded NKG2C+ T cell clones.

This material consisted of PBMCs from blood, taken on the day of vaccination. The rearrangement uses TRBV11-2 and TRBJ2-2; D gene ambiguous. The receptor's source is a man in his fifties who received an inactivated influenza vaccine. CDR3 nucleotides: TGTGCCAGCAGCTTAGTAGGGTTGGACACCGGGGAGCTGTTTTTT. Translation gives CASSLVGLDTGELFF.